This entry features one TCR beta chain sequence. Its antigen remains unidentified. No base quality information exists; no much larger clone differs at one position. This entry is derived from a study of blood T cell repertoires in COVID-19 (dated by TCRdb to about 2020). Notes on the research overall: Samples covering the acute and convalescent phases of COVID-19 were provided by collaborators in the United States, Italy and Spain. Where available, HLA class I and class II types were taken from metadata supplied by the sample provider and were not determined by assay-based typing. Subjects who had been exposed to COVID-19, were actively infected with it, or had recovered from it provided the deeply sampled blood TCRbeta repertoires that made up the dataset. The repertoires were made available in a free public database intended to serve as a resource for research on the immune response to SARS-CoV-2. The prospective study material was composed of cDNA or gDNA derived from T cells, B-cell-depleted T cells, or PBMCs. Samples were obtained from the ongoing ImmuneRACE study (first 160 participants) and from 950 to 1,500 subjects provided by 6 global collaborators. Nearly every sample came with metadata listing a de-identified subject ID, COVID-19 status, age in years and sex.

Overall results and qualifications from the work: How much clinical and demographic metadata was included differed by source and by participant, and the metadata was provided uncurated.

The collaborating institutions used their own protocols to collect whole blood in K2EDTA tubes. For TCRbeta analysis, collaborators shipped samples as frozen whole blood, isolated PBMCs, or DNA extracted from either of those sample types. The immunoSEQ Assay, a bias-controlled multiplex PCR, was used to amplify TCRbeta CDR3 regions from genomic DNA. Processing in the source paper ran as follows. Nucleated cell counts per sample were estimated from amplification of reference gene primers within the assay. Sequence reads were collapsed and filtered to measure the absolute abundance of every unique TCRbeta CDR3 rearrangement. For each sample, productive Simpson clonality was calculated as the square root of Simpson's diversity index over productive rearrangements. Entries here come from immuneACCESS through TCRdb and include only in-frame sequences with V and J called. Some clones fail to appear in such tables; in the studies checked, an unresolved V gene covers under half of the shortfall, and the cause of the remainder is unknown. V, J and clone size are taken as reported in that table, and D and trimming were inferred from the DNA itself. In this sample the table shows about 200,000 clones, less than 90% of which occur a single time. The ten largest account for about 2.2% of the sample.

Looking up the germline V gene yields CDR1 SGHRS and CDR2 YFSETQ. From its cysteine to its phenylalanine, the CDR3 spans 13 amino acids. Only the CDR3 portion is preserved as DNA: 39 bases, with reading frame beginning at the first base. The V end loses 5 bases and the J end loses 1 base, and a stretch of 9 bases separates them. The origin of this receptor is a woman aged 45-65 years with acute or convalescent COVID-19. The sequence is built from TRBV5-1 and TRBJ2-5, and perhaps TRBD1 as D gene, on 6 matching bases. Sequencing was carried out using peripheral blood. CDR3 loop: CASRGGFQETQYF. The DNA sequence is TGCGCCAGCAGAGGGGGTTTCCAAGAGACCCAGTACTTC.